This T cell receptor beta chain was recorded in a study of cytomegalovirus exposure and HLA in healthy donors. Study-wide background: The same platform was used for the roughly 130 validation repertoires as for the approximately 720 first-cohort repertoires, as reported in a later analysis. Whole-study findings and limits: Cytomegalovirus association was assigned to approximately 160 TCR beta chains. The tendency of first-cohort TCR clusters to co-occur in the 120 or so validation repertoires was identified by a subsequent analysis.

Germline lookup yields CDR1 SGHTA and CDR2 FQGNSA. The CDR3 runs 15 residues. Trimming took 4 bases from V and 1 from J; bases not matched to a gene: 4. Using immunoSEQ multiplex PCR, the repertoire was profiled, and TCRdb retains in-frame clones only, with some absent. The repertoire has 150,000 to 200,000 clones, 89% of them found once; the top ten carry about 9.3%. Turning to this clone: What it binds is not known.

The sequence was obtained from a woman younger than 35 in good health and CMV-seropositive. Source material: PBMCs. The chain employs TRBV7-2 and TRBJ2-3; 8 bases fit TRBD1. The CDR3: CASSSLTGGTDTQYF. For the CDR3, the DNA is TGTGCCAGCAGCTCGTTGACAGGGGGCACAGATACGCAGTATTTT.